This T cell receptor beta chain was observed in a study of blood T cell repertoires in COVID-19. Cohorts were assigned according to the clinical history that participants reported. Assay used: immunoSEQ multiplex PCR; TCRdb lists only in-frame clones, some missing. The sample holds about 270,000 clones, roughly 90% seen once. The sequence was collected from a man in his forties or fifties who had been exposed to COVID-19. The sequenced sample was PBMCs or T cells enriched from blood (not recorded which).

CDR3 DNA: TGTGCCAGCAGCCCGAAGCGGGAGCGGTTCAATGAGCAGTTCTTC. Translated, it gives CASSPKRERFNEQFF. The chain employs TRBV9 and TRBJ2-1, with 8 bases identical to TRBD2. Germline trimming cut 4 bases from V and 6 bases from J; bases unmatched to any gene: 9. CDR3 length: 15 residues. Germline CDR1 reads SGDLS; CDR2 reads YYNGEE.